This TCR beta chain is drawn from a study of cytomegalovirus exposure and HLA in healthy donors. PCR involved 60 Vbeta and 13 Jbeta primers. Method: immunoSEQ multiplex PCR; TCRdb's copy keeps in-frame clones and lacks some. The repertoire holds 90,000 to 150,000 clones, with over 60% as singletons. CDR1 and CDR2 (germline): MNHEY, SVGAGI. The V segment lost 4 bases and the J segment 3 bases; nucleotides outside the gene matches: 2. The CDR3 covers 13 residues. The chain carries TRBV6-5 and TRBJ2-5; the match to TRBD1 covers 7 bases. Specimen: PBMCs. The clonotype comes from a man aged 18 to 29 in good health and CMV-seropositive. DNA of the CDR3: TGTGCCAGCAGTTTTGACAGGGAAGAGACCCAGTACTTC. This codes for CASSFDREETQYF.